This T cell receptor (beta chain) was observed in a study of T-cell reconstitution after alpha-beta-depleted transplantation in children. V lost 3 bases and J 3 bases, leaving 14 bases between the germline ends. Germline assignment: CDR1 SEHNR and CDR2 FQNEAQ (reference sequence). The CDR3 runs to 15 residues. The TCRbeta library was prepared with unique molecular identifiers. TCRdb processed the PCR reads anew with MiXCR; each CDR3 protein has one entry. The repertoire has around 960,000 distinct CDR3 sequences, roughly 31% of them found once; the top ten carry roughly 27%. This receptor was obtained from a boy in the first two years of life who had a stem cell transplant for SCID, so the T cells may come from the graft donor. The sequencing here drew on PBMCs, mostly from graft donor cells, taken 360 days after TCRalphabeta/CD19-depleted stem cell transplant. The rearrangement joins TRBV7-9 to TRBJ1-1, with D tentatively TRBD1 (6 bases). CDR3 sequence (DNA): TGTGCCAGCAGCTTTCGGGGGCGGAGGGACACTGAAGCTTTCTTT. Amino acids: CASSFRGRRDTEAFF.